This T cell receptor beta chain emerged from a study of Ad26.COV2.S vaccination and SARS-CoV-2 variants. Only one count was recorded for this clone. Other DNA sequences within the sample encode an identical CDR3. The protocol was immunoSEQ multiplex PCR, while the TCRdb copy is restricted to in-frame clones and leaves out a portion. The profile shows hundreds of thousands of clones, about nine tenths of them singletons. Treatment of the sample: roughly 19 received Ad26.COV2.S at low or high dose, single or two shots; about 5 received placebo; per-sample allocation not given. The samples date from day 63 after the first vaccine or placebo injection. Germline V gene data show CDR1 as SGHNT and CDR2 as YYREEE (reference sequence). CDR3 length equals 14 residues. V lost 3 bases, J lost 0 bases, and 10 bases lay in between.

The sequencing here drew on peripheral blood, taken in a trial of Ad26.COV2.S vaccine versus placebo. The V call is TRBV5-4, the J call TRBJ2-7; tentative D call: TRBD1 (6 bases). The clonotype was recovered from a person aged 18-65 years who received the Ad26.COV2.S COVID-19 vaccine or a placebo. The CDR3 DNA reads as TGTGCCAGCAGCTCCAGGGGCAGCTCCTACGAGCAGTACTTC. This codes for CASSSRGSSYEQYF.